This TCR beta chain stems from a study of T cells in Graves' hyperthyroidism and ophthalmopathy. Study-wide findings and caveats: From stable hyperthyroidism, ophthalmopathy was separated by a 13 V-J model.

The table lists this clonotype with many counts. Its antigen is as yet unknown. Patients were aged 18 to 65, had disease duration under 2 months, and had newly diagnosed hyperthyroidism. Diagnostic decisions used clinical symptoms, serum thyroxine and TRAb, thyroid ultrasound and orbital computed tomography. PBMCs were obtained from 10 ml fresh peripheral blood. Amplified TCR beta CDR3 regions came from RNA transcripts. With the HTBI primer set, the TCR CDR3 went through a first round of RT-PCR. TCRdb reprocessed the multiplex PCR reads via MiXCR and lists one record per CDR3 protein. This table holds almost 600,000 distinct CDR3 sequences, around 14% found once. Trimming left V 5 bases short and J 5 bases short, with 12 bases between. Germline loops: CDR1 MNHNS, CDR2 SASEGT. This CDR3 has 13 residues.

The J gene is TRBJ1-1, the V gene TRBV6-1; the D gene is possibly TRBD1 (5 bases). Sequences were obtained from blood. The source of this sequence is a woman in her twenties or thirties with Graves' hyperthyroidism that later progressed to Graves' ophthalmopathy. CDR3 residues: CASSPRGRTEAFF. CDR3 in DNA: TGTGCCAGCAGTCCCCGGGGGAGGACTGAAGCTTTCTTT.